This TCR beta chain was identified during a study of T cell repertoires and HLA-DP antigens. Study as a whole: Alloantigens: one with one groove difference and one with about nine differences versus self.

The PCR primers covered 54 TRBV and 13 TRBJ segments. Only in-frame clones appear in the TCRdb table, and some are missing; sequencing was by immunoSEQ multiplex PCR. The sample includes 85,000 to 90,000 clones, more than 75% of them seen just once. Notes on this clone: Its antigen remains unknown.

Sequencing was performed on CD4+ T cells from PBMCs. The source is a man in his fifties or sixties in good health and CMV-seronegative.

CDR3 in amino acids: CASRGDRGNTF. Here the CDR3 DNA reads TGTGCCAGCAGGGGGGACAGGGGTAACACCTTC. This rearrangement joins TRBV6-1 to TRBJ1-2, with TRBD1 matching 10 bases. The germline V gene has CDR1 MNHNS and CDR2 SASEGT. There are 11 residues in the CDR3. V was pared by 6 bases and J by 12 bases, with 4 bases of the junction left unmatched.